A selection of T cell receptor beta chains follows, all from one sample in a study of blood T cell repertoires in COVID-19. The assay was immunoSEQ multiplex PCR, and TCRdb's table has in-frame clones only and misses some. The sample consists of about 530,000 clones, approximately 88% of them appearing once. The sequencing sample was made of peripheral blood. The receptors stem from a woman aged 50 to 60 with COVID-19, enrolled during active disease. The CDR3 runs from the conserved cysteine through the conserved F or W. A D gene is named only where the DNA matches it firmly. Clone size is stated in some rows and not others, as once, few, many or a class when expanded.

clone size | J gene | D gene | V gene | CDR3 protein | CDR3 DNA
. | TRBJ1-2 | . | TRBV6-6 | CASSNTVKVTF | TGTGCCAGCAGTAACACAGTAAAGGTAACCTTC
. | TRBJ1-2 | . | TRBV4-2 | CASSQDQDQDYGYTF | TGTGCCAGCAGCCAAGACCAAGACCAGGACTATGGCTACACCTTC
. | TRBJ1-2 | . | TRBV29-1 | CSVEAPQGQAADYGYTF | TGCAGCGTTGAAGCTCCACAGGGACAAGCTGCAGACTATGGCTACACCTTC
few | TRBJ1-1 | TRBD1 | TRBV29-1 | CSVGQVGTEAFF | TGCAGCGTCGGACAGGTGGGGACTGAAGCTTTCTTT
. | TRBJ2-5 | . | TRBV12-5 | CASGLGSSETQYF | TGTGCTAGTGGTTTGGGATCGAGCGAGACCCAGTACTTC
. | TRBJ1-1 | . | TRBV7-2 | CASSFPTGSNTEAFF | TGTGCCAGCAGCTTCCCGACAGGCTCGAACACTGAAGCTTTCTTT
. | TRBJ2-7 | . | TRBV29-1 | CSVVRSGEQYF | TGCAGCGTTGTCAGGAGCGGCGAGCAGTACTTC
. | TRBJ1-1 | . | TRBV5-4 | CASSPRTVPTEAFF | TGTGCCAGCAGCCCCCGAACAGTACCCACTGAAGCTTTCTTT
. | TRBJ1-1 | . | TRBV6-5 | CASSTRGYTEAFF | TGTGCCAGCAGTACTAGAGGATACACTGAAGCTTTCTTT
. | TRBJ1-1 | TRBD1 | TRBV30 | CAWSVKGTGDTEAFF | TGTGCCTGGAGTGTTAAGGGGACAGGGGACACTGAAGCTTTCTTT
once | TRBJ2-7 | TRBD2 | TRBV2 | CASSGLAGALSSYEQYF | TGTGCCAGCTCGGGACTAGCGGGGGCCTTGAGCTCCTACGAGCAGTACTTC
. | TRBJ1-2 | TRBD1 | TRBV6-5 | CASSPRGLANGYTF | TGTGCCAGCAGTCCCAGGGGGCTGGCGAATGGCTACACCTTC
. | TRBJ1-2 | TRBD1 | TRBV19 | CASSIDSGQEVRGYTF | TGTGCCAGTAGTATAGATTCCGGACAGGAAGTAAGGGGCTACACCTTC
. | TRBJ1-2 | TRBD1 | TRBV6-4 | CASSDGRGEAYTF | TGTGCCAGCAGTGACGGCAGGGGGGAGGCCTACACCTTC
. | TRBJ2-3 | . | TRBV30 | CAWQDSSPDTQYF | TGTGCCTGGCAAGACAGTTCCCCAGATACGCAGTATTTT
. | TRBJ1-1 | . | TRBV4-2 | CASSQEGVNTEAFF | TGTGCCAGCAGCCAAGAAGGGGTGAACACTGAAGCTTTCTTT
. | TRBJ2-7 | . | TRBV3-1/TRBV3-2 | CASSHGSSYEQYF | TGTGCCAGCAGCCATGGCAGTTCCTACGAGCAGTACTTC
. | TRBJ2-1 | TRBD2 | TRBV27 | CASSLSSGVNNEQFF | TGTGCCAGCAGTTTATCAAGCGGGGTAAACAATGAGCAGTTCTTC
. | TRBJ2-7 | . | TRBV7-2 | CASSLASASYEQYF | TGTGCCAGCAGCTTAGCAAGCGCCTCCTACGAGCAGTACTTC
. | TRBJ2-7 | . | TRBV19 | CASSTNNRLSSYEQYF | TGTGCCAGTAGTACTAATAACCGACTGTCCTCCTACGAGCAGTACTTC
. | TRBJ2-2 | TRBD1 | TRBV10-3 | CAISERGLDTGELFF | TGTGCCATCAGTGAAAGGGGGCTCGACACCGGGGAGCTGTTTTTT
. | TRBJ1-1 | TRBD1 | TRBV10-3 | CAISEGGQGNTEAFF | TGTGCCATCAGTGAGGGGGGACAGGGGAACACTGAAGCTTTCTTT
. | TRBJ1-2 | . | TRBV7-9 | CASSLAFMNYGYTF | TGTGCCAGCAGCTTAGCGTTTATGAACTATGGCTACACCTTC
. | TRBJ2-2 | . | TRBV9 | CASSVGAGFTNTGELFF | TGTGCCAGCAGCGTAGGGGCTGGGTTTACGAACACCGGGGAGCTGTTTTTT
. | TRBJ1-4 | TRBD1 | TRBV19 | CASSNTGGREKLFF | TGTGCCAGTAGCAATACAGGGGGCCGGGAAAAACTGTTTTTT
. | TRBJ1-2 | TRBD1 | TRBV29-1 | CSVDRQGGYGYTF | TGCAGCGTTGACCGGCAGGGGGGCTATGGCTACACCTTC
. | TRBJ2-6 | . | TRBV29-1 | CSVTVQGSVGANVLTF | TGCAGCGTTACCGTCCAGGGGTCTGTGGGGGCCAACGTCCTGACTTTC
. | TRBJ2-3 | . | TRBV7-9 | CASSRGTNTDTQYF | TGTGCCAGCAGCAGAGGGACAAACACAGATACGCAGTATTTT
. | TRBJ1-4 | . | TRBV4-1 | CASSKSDRINEKLFF | TGCGCCAGCAGCAAGTCGGACAGAATTAATGAAAAACTGTTTTTT
. | TRBJ2-7 | . | TRBV4-2 | CASSQERSAGASSYEQYF | TGTGCCAGCAGCCAAGAGCGCTCTGCGGGGGCATCTTCCTACGAGCAGTACTTC
. | TRBJ1-4 | . | TRBV30 | CAWNPDVGPEKLFF | TGTGCCTGGAACCCGGATGTGGGGCCGGAAAAACTGTTTTTT
. | TRBJ1-2 | TRBD1 | TRBV27 | CASSLYRQGEYGYTF | TGTGCCAGCAGTCTCTACAGACAGGGGGAGTATGGCTACACCTTC
. | TRBJ1-5 | . | TRBV15 | CATSHGQSNQPQHF | TGTGCCACCAGCCACGGACAGAGCAATCAGCCCCAGCATTTT
. | TRBJ2-1 | TRBD2 | TRBV4-1 | CASSQVTSGGVGEQFF | TGCGCCAGCAGCCAAGTGACTAGCGGGGGGGTAGGAGAGCAGTTCTTC
. | TRBJ1-1 | . | TRBV6-6 | CASRMAVQVNTEAFF | TGTGCCAGCAGAATGGCGGTACAGGTGAACACTGAAGCTTTCTTT
. | TRBJ1-2 | . | TRBV7-9 | CASSLNLNFRQSGRNGYTF | TGTGCCAGCAGCTTAAATCTAAATTTCCGACAGTCGGGTAGAAATGGCTACACCTTC
. | TRBJ1-6 | TRBD1 | TRBV5-5 | CASSWRGRNNSPLHF | TGTGCCAGCAGCTGGAGGGGGCGGAATAATTCACCCCTCCACTTT
. | TRBJ1-2 | TRBD1 | TRBV24-1 | CATSESDRGYGYTF | TGTGCCACCAGTGAATCGGACAGGGGCTATGGCTACACCTTC
. | TRBJ2-1 | TRBD2 | TRBV7-9 | CASSPGLAGNNEQFF | TGTGCCAGCAGCCCCGGACTAGCGGGGAACAATGAGCAGTTCTTC
. | TRBJ1-5 | . | TRBV19 | CASSIGTLYSNQPQHF | TGTGCCAGTAGTATTGGCACCCTTTATAGCAATCAGCCCCAGCATTTT
. | TRBJ1-1 | . | TRBV6-5 | CASTSRGRLEAFF | TGTGCCAGCACCTCAAGAGGAAGACTTGAAGCTTTCTTT
. | TRBJ1-1 | . | TRBV29-1 | CSVDHNTEAFF | TGCAGCGTTGATCATAACACTGAAGCTTTCTTT
. | TRBJ1-1 | . | TRBV5-1 | CASSPGGTEAFF | TGCGCCAGCAGCCCCGGGGGTACTGAAGCTTTCTTT
. | TRBJ2-3 | . | TRBV7-3 | CASSLSLASTDTQYF | TGTGCCAGCAGCTTAAGTCTAGCGAGCACAGATACGCAGTATTTT